The 19 T cell receptor beta chains listed next were all sequenced from one sample in a study of T cell clonotyping in hematopoietic cell transplantation. Here immunoSEQ multiplex PCR was the method, and the copy in TCRdb shows in-frame clones only, minus some. The sample consists of about 45,000 clones, roughly 80% of them appearing once. Time point: recipient sample about 28 days before transplant, after cytoreduction. Here the sequenced sample was peripheral blood mononuclear cells, taken before stem cell transplant. The receptors were sampled from a man aged 60 to 69 with myelodysplastic syndrome. Some clones in this sample may be carry-over from other donors' samples.

This clone occurred a few times. This chain links TRBV18 with TRBJ1-2; weak D call: TRBD1 (5 bases). V gave up 3 bases and J gave up 4 bases, with 9 bases separating them. Germline V lookup: CDR1 KGHSH, CDR2 LQKENI. The CDR3 spans 13 residues. CDR3 residues: CASSPGQTYGYTF. For the CDR3, the DNA is TGTGCCAGCTCACCGGGGCAGACCTATGGCTACACCTTC.

The gene calls are TRBV15 and TRBJ1-5, with D unresolved. The CDR3 consists of 14 residues. V dropped 3 bases and J dropped 6 bases, with 12 bases sitting between them. Looked up from germline, CDR1 is LNHNV and CDR2 is YYDKDF (reference sequence). As DNA, the CDR3 is TGTGCCACCAGCAGGGGCGTGGGAACTCAGCCCCAGCATTTT. Encoded protein: CATSRGVGTQPQHF.

The chain joins TRBV19 to TRBJ1-5, with D perhaps TRBD1 (5 bases). The CDR3 loop spans 15 amino acids. Trimming took off 3 bases at V and 2 bases at J, with 11 bases between the two ends. Germline CDR1 is LNHDA and CDR2 is SQIVND (reference sequence). The CDR3 reads CASSIGRQRNQPQHF. DNA for the CDR3: TGTGCCAGTAGTATTGGTCGACAGCGCAATCAGCCCCAGCATTTT.

The CDR3 DNA sequence: TGTGCCAGCAGCGACGGCCTTGTCTCCTACGAGCAGTACTTC. Protein sequence: CASSDGLVSYEQYF. The rearrangement links TRBV21-1 to TRBJ2-7. TRBV21-1 is a pseudogene. The CDR3 totals 14 residues.

CDR3 loop: CASSPTGGLYEQYF. CDR3 DNA sequence: TGTGCCAGCAGCCCGACAGGTGGGCTCTACGAGCAGTACTTC. The chain uses TRBV5-6 and TRBJ2-7; TRBD1 might be the D (6 bases). The CDR3 length is 14 residues. V lost 4 bases, J lost 3 bases, and 14 bases lay in between. The germline gives CDR1 SGHDT, CDR2 YYEEEE.

The chain links TRBV5-4 to TRBJ2-1; the match to TRBD1 covers 7 bases. J was trimmed by 12 bases and V by 0 bases; bases with no gene match: 9. This CDR3 region has 14 residues. CDR1 is SGHNT, CDR2 YYREEE, per germline (reference sequence). The CDR3 DNA reads as TGTGCCAGCAGCTTGGCCGGGGACAGTCAGGGGCAGTTCTTC. It specifies CASSLAGDSQGQFF.

V gene TRBV5-8 combines with J gene TRBJ2-3; D remains ambiguous. The CDR3 spans 13 residues. Per the germline V gene, CDR1 is SGHTS and CDR2 is YDEGEE. Trimming left V 1 base short and J 1 base short, with 4 bases between. CDR3 DNA: TGTGCCAGCAGCTTGAGGGGCACAGATACGCAGTATTTT. This sequence encodes CASSLRGTDTQYF.

The chain is built from TRBV19 and TRBJ2-2; D gene uncertain. With 4 bases removed from V and 6 bases from J, the gap between germline ends came to 12 bases. Germline V gene lookup returns CDR1 LNHDA and CDR2 SQIVND (reference sequence). This CDR3 spans 14 amino acids. CDR3 sequence reads: CASSSEKVPGELFF. CDR3 DNA sequence: TGTGCCAGTAGTAGCGAGAAAGTGCCCGGGGAGCTGTTTTTT.

This clone turned up a few times. This sequence joins TRBV7-6 and TRBJ2-7; no firm D call. Per the germline V gene, CDR1 is SGHVS and CDR2 is FNYEAQ. CDR3 size: 14 residues. V lost 4 bases and J 2 bases, leaving 12 bases between the germline ends. The DNA of the CDR3 is TGTGCCAGCAGCTCCCCGGGCGTTACCTACGAGCAGTACTTC. Its translation is CASSSPGVTYEQYF.

The chain carries TRBV6-6 and TRBJ2-5; tentatively, D is TRBD1 (6 bases). The germline CDR1 and CDR2 sequences are MNHNY and SVGAGI (reference sequence). V lost 5 bases to trimming and J lost 5 bases, with 15 bases between them. The CDR3 covers 14 residues. CDR3 residues: CASSRRGTQETQYF. The CDR3 nucleotides read TGTGCCAGCAGTCGAAGGGGGACACAGGAGACCCAGTACTTC.

The chain couples TRBV27 to TRBJ2-1; 10 positions agree with TRBD2. This CDR3 spans 18 amino acids. Germline CDR1 and CDR2: MNHEY and SMNVEV (reference sequence). V dropped 5 bases and J dropped 0; count of bases not matched to a gene: 10. This CDR3 reads CASSRQRGGSNSYNEQFF. DNA of the CDR3: TGTGCCAGCAGTAGACAGCGGGGGGGTTCGAACTCCTACAATGAGCAGTTCTTC.

This chain uses TRBV27 with TRBJ2-7, with D maybe TRBD1 (5 bases). The CDR3 is 15 residues long. Trimming removed 8 bases from V and 3 bases from J, with 20 bases in between. Germline CDR1 and CDR2: MNHEY and SMNVEV (reference sequence). CDR3 DNA sequence: TGTGCCAGCTCCTCAGGGCCCAACCCTCTCTACGAGCAGTACTTC. Translation gives CASSSGPNPLYEQYF.

This chain uses TRBV7-2 with TRBJ2-2; 10 bases map to TRBD2. Germline V gene lookup returns CDR1 SGHTA and CDR2 FQGNSA. The CDR3 totals 15 residues. With 5 bases clipped from V and 6 bases from J, the junction kept 6 bases outside the gene matches. Written as DNA, the CDR3 is TGTGCCAGCAGCACCGGACTAGCGGCGGCCGGGGAGCTGTTTTTT. Encoded protein: CASSTGLAAAGELFF.

This clone was recorded once. The chain is built from TRBV10-3 and TRBJ1-6; 9 bases fit TRBD1. Looked up from germline, CDR1 is ENHRY and CDR2 is SYGVKD. The CDR3 has 15 amino acids. V trimming: 8 bases; J trimming: 7 bases; junction bases outside the gene matches: 9. CDR3 sequence: CAIRGQGQENSPLHF. The CDR3 bases are TGTGCCATCCGAGGACAGGGGCAAGAGAATTCACCCCTCCACTTT.

The chain links TRBV5-5 to TRBJ2-1; no clear D. This CDR3 spans 13 amino acids. Germline V gene lookup returns CDR1 SGHKS and CDR2 YYEKEE (reference sequence). V lost 0 bases and J lost 7, with 8 bases in between. The CDR3: CASSLGPPNEQFF. In DNA form, the CDR3 reads TGTGCCAGCAGCTTGGGGCCCCCAAATGAGCAGTTCTTC. The complete variable domain, with remaining parts taken from reference TRBV5-5 and TRBJ2-1, reads DAGVTQSPTHLIKTRGQQVTLRCSPISGHKSVSWYQQVLGQGPQFIFQYYEKEERGRGNFPDRFSARQFPNYSSELNVNALLLGDSALYLCASSLGPPNEQFFGPGTRLTVL.

This chain uses TRBV2 with TRBJ1-5; 9 positions match TRBD1. CDR1 is SNHLY and CDR2 is FYNNEI in the germline V gene. The V and J ends lost 6 bases and 7 bases, in that order; junction bases with no gene match: 7. The CDR3 contains 14 residues. The DNA of the CDR3 is TGTGCCAGCAGCGCGGACAGGGGAAGGCAGCCCCAGCATTTT. It codes for CASSADRGRQPQHF.

The J gene is TRBJ2-5, the V gene TRBV28, with TRBD1 identical over 8 bases. CDR1 and CDR2 from the germline V gene are MDHEN and SYDVKM. J lost 4 bases, V lost 6 bases, and 7 bases had no gene match. There are 14 residues in the CDR3. The CDR3 bases are TGTGCCAGCAGCCTTGGGACAGGTCGAGAGACCCAGTACTTC. Protein sequence: CASSLGTGRETQYF.

The chain couples TRBV7-9 to TRBJ2-3; 12 bases line up with TRBD2. V lost 4 bases, J lost 3 bases, and 2 bases stayed unmatched. The germline gives CDR1 SEHNR, CDR2 FQNEAQ (reference sequence). The CDR3 is 15 residues long. The CDR3 protein is CASSSGLAGTDTQYF. The CDR3 DNA is TGTGCCAGCAGCTCCGGACTAGCGGGGACAGATACGCAGTATTTT. Filled out from reference TRBV7-9 and TRBJ2-3, the complete variable domain reads DTGVSQNPRHKITKRGQNVTFRCDPISEHNRLYWYRQTLGQGPEFLTYFQNEAQLEKSRLLSDRFSAERPKGSFSTLEIQRTEQGDSAMYLCASSSGLAGTDTQYFGPGTRLTVL.

This rearrangement joins TRBV5-1 to TRBJ2-1; 10 nucleotides match TRBD1. The junction had 6 bases not matched to a gene; V was cut back by 4 bases and J by 5 bases. The CDR3 is made up of 15 amino acids. Per the germline V gene, CDR1 is SGHRS and CDR2 is YFSETQ. As DNA, the CDR3 is TGCGCCAGCAGCATCCGGGACAGGGGAGACAATGAGCAGTTCTTC. Translated, it gives CASSIRDRGDNEQFF. Using reference TRBV5-1 and TRBJ2-1 for the parts outside the CDR3, the full variable domain is KAGVTQTPRYLIKTRGQQVTLSCSPISGHRSVSWYQQTPGQGLQFLFEYFSETQRNKGNFPGRFSGRQFSNSRSEMNVSTLELGDSALYLCASSIRDRGDNEQFFGPGTRLTVL.